This TCR beta chain was profiled in a study of shared clonotypes between healthy human individuals. Across the study: A couple of women and three men aged 18 to 49 served as donors.

Per the study methods: Filtering differed because ImmunoSEQ produced junction-only sequences that carried no quality scores. Method: immunoSEQ multiplex PCR; TCRdb's copy keeps in-frame clones and lacks some. That table supplies the V and J calls and clone size; D and trimming were determined from the DNA. The sample lists some 2.1 million clones, about 94% occurring once. Only CD45RO-negative cells positively selected for CCR7 counted as naive CD8 cells, so terminally differentiated effector memory CD45RA+ cells were excluded. Study outcomes and limitations: Against clonotypes common to all four donors, non-shared ones had lower generation probabilities.

The germline V and J ends were trimmed by 3 bases and 3 bases, with 8 bases remaining between them. Germline V lookup: CDR1 LNHNV, CDR2 YYDKDF (reference sequence). CDR3 length: 13 amino acids. In regard to this clone: Its antigen is still unknown. Other DNA sequences in the same sample also yield this CDR3.

The clonotype originates from a man aged 18 to 30 in good health. The V gene is TRBV15, the J gene TRBJ1-1; no firm D call. Material for sequencing was naive CD8+ T cells sorted from blood. The CDR3 nucleotides read TGTGCCACCAGCAGTGTTATGGACACTGAAGCTTTCTTT. This encodes CATSSVMDTEAFF. Full variable domain (outside the CDR3, taken from reference TRBV15 and TRBJ1-1): DAMVIQNPRYQVTQFGKPVTLSCSQTLNHNVMYWYQQKSSQAPKLLFHYYDKDFNNEADTPDNFQSRRPNTSFCFLDIRSPGLGDTAMYLCATSSVMDTEAFFGQGTRLTVV.